The next 19 T cell receptor beta chains were all read from a single sample in a study of graft-versus-host responses after intestinal transplantation. TCRdb's copy holds only in-frame clones and misses some; the assay was immunoSEQ multiplex PCR. The sample includes about 29,000 clones, 85% to 95% of them seen just once. Here the sequenced sample was PBMCs, taken approximately 69 days after intestinal transplant. Every receptor here comes from a human patient who received an intestinal transplant, so some T cells may come from the graft donor.

This chain connects TRBV7-9 to TRBJ2-1; the D is unclear. The V end lost 1 base, the J end lost 6 bases, and 19 bases lay between the germline ends. The CDR3 runs 17 residues. Germline values: CDR1 SEHNR, CDR2 FQNEAQ (reference sequence). This CDR3 is CASSLVISLPLSNEQFF. CDR3 nucleotide sequence: TGTGCCAGCAGCTTAGTGATATCCCTTCCCCTCTCCAATGAGCAGTTCTTC.

The chain combines TRBV27 with TRBJ1-6, with a tentative D call TRBD1 (5 bases). The V end lost 1 base, the J end lost 8 bases, and 12 bases lay between the germline ends. The CDR3 runs 15 residues. The germline V gene has CDR1 MNHEY and CDR2 SMNVEV (reference sequence). CDR3 region: CASSLWGVADSPLHF. The CDR3 DNA follows: TGTGCCAGCAGTTTATGGGGGGTGGCGGATTCACCCCTCCACTTT.

The genes are TRBV6-1 and TRBJ2-5; maybe TRBD1 (5 bases). This CDR3 spans 14 amino acids. CDR1 and CDR2 from the germline V gene are MNHNS and SASEGT. V dropped 3 bases and J dropped 6 bases, with 14 bases sitting between them. Here the CDR3 DNA reads TGTGCCAGCAGTGAGTTCCAGGGAATACAGACCCAGTACTTC. It specifies CASSEFQGIQTQYF.

J is TRBJ1-1 and V is TRBV5-1, with D perhaps matching TRBD1 (5 bases). Trimming left V 4 bases short and J 4 bases short, with 35 bases between. The CDR3 runs to 21 residues. In germline, CDR1 is SGHRS, CDR2 YFSETQ. The CDR3 spells CASSPIPNRDGQVGYGTEAFF. The CDR3 nucleotides read TGCGCCAGCAGCCCAATACCTAACCGGGACGGGCAAGTCGGGTACGGCACTGAAGCTTTCTTT.

This sequence joins TRBV4-1 and TRBJ2-7, with a tentative D call TRBD2 (6 bases). This CDR3 is built from 17 residues. Germline V CDR1 and CDR2: MGHRA, YSYEKL. With 0 bases removed from V and 2 bases from J, the gap between germline ends came to 17 bases. This CDR3 is CASSQDFGAGPTYEQYF. DNA for the CDR3: TGCGCCAGCAGCCAAGATTTCGGGGCGGGACCCACCTACGAGCAGTACTTC.

This chain uses TRBV6-5 with TRBJ1-1; no clear D gene. The CDR3 covers 16 residues. Germline loops: CDR1 MNHEY, CDR2 SVGAGI. The V and J ends lost 1 base and 1 base respectively, with 13 bases between them. CDR3 sequence: CASSYLPGFANTEAFF. The CDR3 nucleotides are TGTGCCAGCAGTTACTTGCCAGGCTTTGCGAACACTGAAGCTTTCTTT.

V usage is TRBV5-4 and J usage is TRBJ2-7; the D gene is possibly TRBD2 (6 bases). V dropped 5 bases and J dropped 6 bases, with 18 bases sitting between them. The CDR3 is made up of 14 amino acids. CDR1 is SGHNT, CDR2 YYREEE, per germline (reference sequence). For the CDR3, the DNA is TGTGCCAGCAGGTCAGCGGGTGGGGTGGGCGAGCAGTACTTC. Residues: CASRSAGGVGEQYF.

The chain links TRBV6-1 to TRBJ2-1, with 9 nucleotides matching TRBD2. V was pared by 4 bases and J by 3 bases, with 4 bases of the junction left unmatched. The CDR3 is made up of 15 amino acids. Germline loops: CDR1 MNHNS, CDR2 SASEGT. The CDR3 DNA reads as TGTGCCAGCAGTGGTGTGACTAGCGGCTACAATGAGCAGTTCTTC. Its translation: CASSGVTSGYNEQFF.

The CDR3 spells CASSLGTPYEQYF. The CDR3 region has the DNA TGTGCCAGCAGTTTAGGGACGCCCTACGAGCAGTACTTC. J is TRBJ2-7 and V is TRBV6-6, with D perhaps matching TRBD1 or TRBD2 (5 bases each). Germline CDR1 is MNHNY and CDR2 is SVGAGI (reference sequence). The germline V and J ends were trimmed by 4 bases and 2 bases, with 9 bases remaining between them. The CDR3 has 13 residues.

The V and J genes are TRBV5-1 and TRBJ1-2; D unresolved. Germline CDR1 reads SGHRS; CDR2 reads YFSETQ. This CDR3 spans 12 amino acids. V lost 7 bases and J lost 1, with 8 bases in between. CDR3 sequence (DNA): TGCGCCAGCTCGGACGGTAACTATGGCTACACCTTC. As protein: CASSDGNYGYTF.

The rearrangement joins TRBV5-6 to TRBJ2-1, with 7 bases identical to TRBD2. The CDR3 has 17 residues. Germline V gene lookup returns CDR1 SGHDT and CDR2 YYEEEE. Trimming removed 0 bases from V and 6 bases from J; junction bases left unmatched: 12. CDR3 nucleotides: TGTGCCAGCAGCTTGGGATGGGCGGGAGTGACGGGCAATGAGCAGTTCTTC. Residues: CASSLGWAGVTGNEQFF.

The chain couples TRBV5-1 to TRBJ2-7; a weak D match, TRBD2 (6 bases). This CDR3 has 15 residues. The germline gives CDR1 SGHRS, CDR2 YFSETQ. Trimming shortened V by 0 bases and J by 4 bases, and 14 bases separated the two germline ends. The DNA for the CDR3 is TGCGCCAGCAGCTTGGTCAGAGCCGGGGGTTACGAGCAGTACTTC. This codes for CASSLVRAGGYEQYF.

The rearrangement uses TRBV6-1 and TRBJ2-7; 10 bases agree with TRBD2. The CDR3 runs to 13 residues. V shed 8 bases, J shed 5 bases, and the junction held 6 bases outside the gene matches. Germline CDR1 is MNHNS and CDR2 is SASEGT. CDR3 protein: CASERGGQDEQYF. The CDR3 DNA follows: TGTGCCAGCGAGCGGGGGGGCCAGGACGAGCAGTACTTC.

As concerns this clone: One end of the junction varies from germline; a read error may be responsible. The chain links TRBV6-6 to TRBJ1-1; no clear D gene. This CDR3 comprises 12 residues. Germline values: CDR1 MNHNY, CDR2 SVGAGI (reference sequence). CDR3 bases: TGTGCCAGCAGTCCCCGAACCGAGGGAAAGGTCTTT. It is translated as CASSPRTEGKVF.

This clone was observed once. Mismatch with germline at one junction end may stem from a read error. The chain couples TRBV2 to TRBJ2-7; 9 bases match TRBD1. The CDR3 covers 16 residues. Germline CDR1 SNHLY, CDR2 FYNNEI. This chain's CDR3 is CASSEATQDHRDRVSF. The CDR3, as DNA: TGTGCCAGCAGTGAAGCCACTCAAGATCACCGGGACAGGGTCTCCTTC.

The chain links TRBV6-1 to TRBJ2-5; possible D gene TRBD1, 6 bases. The end of the DNA aligns better with TRBJ2-7, so the J call may be wrong. Germline V CDR1 and CDR2: MNHNS, SASEGT. The CDR3 runs 12 residues. The CDR3 DNA reads as TGTGCCAGCAGGGACAGCTCCTACGAGCAGTACTTC. Translation gives CASRDSSYEQYF.

This clone has only one observation. This sequence joins TRBV19 and TRBJ1-1; the D is unclear. CDR3 length: 12 amino acids. V gave up 5 bases and J gave up 1 base, with 5 bases separating them. Germline V lookup: CDR1 LNHDA, CDR2 SQIVND (reference sequence). Here the CDR3 DNA reads TGTGCCAGTAGTCTGGGGAACACTGAAGCTTTCTTT. It codes for CASSLGNTEAFF.

The chain recombines TRBV5-1 with TRBJ2-1; tentatively, D is TRBD1 or TRBD2 (5 bases each). Germline values: CDR1 SGHRS, CDR2 YFSETQ. The CDR3 is made up of 16 amino acids. Trimming removed 3 bases from V and 10 bases from J, with 23 bases in between. CDR3 DNA sequence: TGCGCCAGCAGCTATTACCGGGACCCCACGGTTCGGGAGCAGTTCTTC. It encodes CASSYYRDPTVREQFF.

The chain employs TRBV4-3 and TRBJ2-7; D is ambiguous. Germline lookup yields CDR1 LGHNA and CDR2 YSLEER. V gave up 2 bases and J gave up 6 bases, with 11 bases separating them. This CDR3 contains 13 residues. The DNA for the CDR3 is TGCGCCAGCAGCCAACTCTGGACGGGCGAGCAGTACTTC. Encoded protein: CASSQLWTGEQYF.